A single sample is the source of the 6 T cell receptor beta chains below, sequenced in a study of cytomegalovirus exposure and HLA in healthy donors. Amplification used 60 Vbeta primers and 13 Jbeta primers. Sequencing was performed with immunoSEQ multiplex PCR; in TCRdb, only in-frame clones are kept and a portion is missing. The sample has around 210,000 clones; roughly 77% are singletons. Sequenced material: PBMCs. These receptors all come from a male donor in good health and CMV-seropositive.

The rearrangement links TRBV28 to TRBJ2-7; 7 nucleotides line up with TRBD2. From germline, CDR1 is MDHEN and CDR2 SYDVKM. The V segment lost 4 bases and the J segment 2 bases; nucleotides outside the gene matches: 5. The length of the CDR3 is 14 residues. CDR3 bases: TGTGCCAGCAGTTCCACTAGCGTGGCCTACGAGCAGTACTTC. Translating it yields CASSSTSVAYEQYF.

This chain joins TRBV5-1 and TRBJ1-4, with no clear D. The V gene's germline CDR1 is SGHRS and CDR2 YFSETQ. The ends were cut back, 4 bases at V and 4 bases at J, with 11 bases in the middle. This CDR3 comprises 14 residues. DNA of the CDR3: TGCGCCAGCAGCCCGGGGTCCTTTAATGAAAAACTGTTTTTT. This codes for CASSPGSFNEKLFF.

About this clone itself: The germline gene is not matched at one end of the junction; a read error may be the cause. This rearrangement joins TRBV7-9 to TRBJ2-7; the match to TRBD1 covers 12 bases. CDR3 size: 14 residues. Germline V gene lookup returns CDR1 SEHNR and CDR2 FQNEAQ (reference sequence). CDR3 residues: CSSSLGQGANEQYF. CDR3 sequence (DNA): TGTTCCAGCAGCTTGGGACAGGGGGCCAACGAGCAGTACTTC.

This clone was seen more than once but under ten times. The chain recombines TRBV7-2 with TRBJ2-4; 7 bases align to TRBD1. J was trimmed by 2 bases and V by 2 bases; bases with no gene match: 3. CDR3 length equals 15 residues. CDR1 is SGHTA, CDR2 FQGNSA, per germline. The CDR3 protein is CASSLQDRTKNIQYF. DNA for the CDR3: TGTGCCAGCAGCTTACAGGACAGGACCAAAAACATTCAGTACTTC.

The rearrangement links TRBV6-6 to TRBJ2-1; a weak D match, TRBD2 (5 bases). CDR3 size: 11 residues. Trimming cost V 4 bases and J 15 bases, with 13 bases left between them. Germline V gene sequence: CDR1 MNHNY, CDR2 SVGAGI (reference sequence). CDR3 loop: CASSLLGDPFF. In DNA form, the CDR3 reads TGTGCCAGCAGTTTACTAGGTGATCCGTTCTTC.

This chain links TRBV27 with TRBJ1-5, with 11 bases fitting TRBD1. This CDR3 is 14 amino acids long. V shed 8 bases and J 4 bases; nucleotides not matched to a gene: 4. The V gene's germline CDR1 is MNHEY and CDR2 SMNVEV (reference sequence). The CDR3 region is CASHGTGGNQPQHF. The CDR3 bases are TGTGCCAGCCACGGGACAGGGGGGAATCAGCCCCAGCATTTT.